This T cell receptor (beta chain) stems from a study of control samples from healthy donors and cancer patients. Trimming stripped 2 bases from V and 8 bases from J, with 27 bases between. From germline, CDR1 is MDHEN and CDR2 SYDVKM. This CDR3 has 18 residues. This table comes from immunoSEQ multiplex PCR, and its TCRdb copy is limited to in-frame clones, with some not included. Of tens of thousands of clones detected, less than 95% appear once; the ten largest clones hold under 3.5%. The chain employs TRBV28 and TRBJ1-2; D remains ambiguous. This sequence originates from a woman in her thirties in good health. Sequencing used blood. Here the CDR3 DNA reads TGTGCCAGCAGTTTAAGTAGTTATTATAACAGAGAGAAACCGGGCTACACCTTC. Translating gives CASSLSSYYNREKPGYTF.